These 15 T cell receptor beta chains originate from one sample sequenced in a study of blood T cell repertoires in COVID-19. Measured with immunoSEQ multiplex PCR; TCRdb has only the in-frame clones, and not every one. The sample holds 200,000 to 250,000 clones; around 88% are singletons and the top ten take around 1.5%. The specimen sequenced was peripheral blood. The source of these receptors is a young man with active or convalescent COVID-19.

J is TRBJ1-1 and V is TRBV6-6, with D hard to call. The V gene's germline CDR1 is MNHNY and CDR2 SVGAGI (reference sequence). CDR3 size: 10 residues. The V end lost 6 bases, the J end lost 4 bases, and 3 bases lay between the germline ends. In DNA, the CDR3 is TGTGCCAGCAGCCGCACTGAAGCTTTCTTT. Encoded protein: CASSRTEAFF.

J is TRBJ1-3 and V is TRBV30, with D tentatively TRBD1 (5 bases). Trimming removed 8 bases at V and 5 bases at J, with 22 bases between. The CDR3 is 15 amino acids. Per germline, CDR1 GTSNPN and CDR2 SVGIG (reference sequence). The CDR3 nucleotides read TGTGCCGGAGCGGGTCCTTGGGGCATCCGAAACACCATATATTTT. It encodes CAGAGPWGIRNTIYF.

This clone has just one count. The chain uses TRBV30 and TRBJ1-2; D unresolved. The CDR3 totals 13 residues. V lost 0 bases and J lost 3, with 8 bases in between. CDR1 GTSNPN and CDR2 SVGIG come from the germline V gene (reference sequence). The CDR3 bases are TGTGCCTGGAGTGTCTGGGCTGACTATGGCTACACCTTC. This gives the protein CAWSVWADYGYTF.

The chain couples TRBV27 to TRBJ2-1; TRBD2 might be the D (6 bases). This CDR3 contains 14 residues. Trimming removed 0 bases from V and 7 bases from J, with 10 bases in between. Germline CDR1 reads MNHEY; CDR2 reads SMNVEV (reference sequence). The CDR3 sequence is CASSLSVGGNEQFF. Written as DNA, the CDR3 is TGTGCCAGCAGTTTATCGGTTGGGGGGAATGAGCAGTTCTTC.

The CDR3 here is CASSYFTGGAGNEQFF. The CDR3 DNA reads TGTGCCAGCAGTTACTTTACAGGGGGCGCAGGCAATGAGCAGTTCTTC. V usage is TRBV6-2 or TRBV6-3 and J usage is TRBJ2-1; TRBD1 aligns across 9 bases. Germline V gene lookup returns CDR1 MNHEY and CDR2 SVGEGT. The CDR3 spans 16 residues. The trim removed 1 base at V and 6 bases at J, leaving 7 bases unmatched.

The chain links TRBV15 to TRBJ1-5; D might be TRBD1 (6 bases). V shed 0 bases and J shed 5 bases, with 14 bases lying between them. This CDR3 is built from 16 residues. Looked up from germline, CDR1 is LNHNV and CDR2 is YYDKDF (reference sequence). CDR3 bases: TGTGCCACCAGCAGAGATTTAGGGGGGGCTGATCAGCCCCAGCATTTT. It encodes CATSRDLGGADQPQHF.

The V and J genes are TRBV28 and TRBJ1-1; D call uncertain. The V end was cut by 6 bases, the J end by 2 bases, with 10 bases between. The CDR3 totals 13 residues. The germline gives CDR1 MDHEN, CDR2 SYDVKM. The CDR3 loop reads CASSLVENTEAFF. CDR3 in DNA: TGTGCCAGCAGCTTGGTAGAAAACACTGAAGCTTTCTTT.

The V gene is TRBV10-3, the J gene TRBJ2-7; possibly TRBD1 for D (5 bases). The CDR3 sequence is 13 residues long. Deletions cut 0 bases from V and 3 bases from J, with 6 bases between. The germline V gene has CDR1 ENHRY and CDR2 SYGVKD. CDR3 residues: CAISESGLYEQYF. CDR3 bases: TGTGCCATCAGTGAGTCGGGGCTCTACGAGCAGTACTTC.

The V call is TRBV7-9, the J call TRBJ1-2, with 8 bases matching TRBD1. This CDR3 has 14 amino acids. V trimming: 7 bases; J trimming: 8 bases; junction bases outside the gene matches: 12. The germline gives CDR1 SEHNR, CDR2 FQNEAQ (reference sequence). As DNA, the CDR3 is TGTGCCAGCACCTCAACTGACAGGGGCGGAGGCTACACCTTC. It codes for CASTSTDRGGGYTF.

V and J are TRBV7-2 and TRBJ1-2; 9 bases agree with TRBD1. The CDR3 totals 14 residues. Trimming at V came to 5 bases and at J to 2 bases, leaving 3 bases not matched to a gene. The germline V gene encodes CDR1 SGHTA and CDR2 FQGNSA. CDR3 amino acids: CASSGGTGNYGYTF. CDR3 coding DNA: TGTGCCAGCAGCGGGGGGACAGGGAACTATGGCTACACCTTC.

The chain recombines TRBV30 with TRBJ1-2, with TRBD1 matching 9 bases. This CDR3 comprises 14 residues. Per germline, CDR1 GTSNPN and CDR2 SVGIG (reference sequence). V shed 1 base, J shed 2 bases, and the junction held 2 bases outside the gene matches. The CDR3, as DNA: TGTGCCTGGAGTGCGGGACAGGGAAACTATGGCTACACCTTC. Protein sequence: CAWSAGQGNYGYTF.

The chain is built from TRBV12-5 and TRBJ1-2, with D unresolved. Germline lookup yields CDR1 LGHNT and CDR2 FRNRAP. The CDR3 covers 12 residues. V was trimmed by 2 bases and J by 7 bases, leaving 8 bases between them. As DNA, the CDR3 is TGTGCTAGTGGTTTGACCCACAGTGGCTACACCTTC. This gives the protein CASGLTHSGYTF.

The chain combines TRBV11-2 with TRBJ1-1; 8 bases map to TRBD1. The J segment lost 1 base and the V segment lost 4 bases, leaving 2 bases of the junction unmatched. CDR3 length equals 14 residues. Per the germline V gene, CDR1 is SGHAT and CDR2 is FQNNGV. CDR3 DNA sequence: TGTGCCAGCAGCTCGGGACAGGCGAACACTGAAGCTTTCTTT. Translating gives CASSSGQANTEAFF. Drawing the rest from reference TRBV11-2 and TRBJ1-1, the complete variable domain is EAGVAQSPRYKIIEKRQSVAFWCNPISGHATLYWYQQILGQGPKLLIQFQNNGVVDDSQLPKDRFSAERLKGVDSTLKIQPAKLEDSAVYLCASSSGQANTEAFFGQGTRLTVV.

V is TRBV29-1 and J is TRBJ1-3; D call uncertain. V was cut by 3 bases and J by 1 base, with 4 bases left in between. Per germline, CDR1 SQVTM and CDR2 ANQGSEA. This CDR3 contains 12 residues. The CDR3 region is CSVDTSGNTIYF. CDR3 DNA: TGCAGCGTTGACACTTCTGGAAACACCATATATTTT.

This sequence joins TRBV6-5 and TRBJ2-1, with 7 bases aligning to TRBD1. Germline values: CDR1 MNHEY, CDR2 SVGAGI. J lost 6 bases, V lost 6 bases, and 5 bases had no gene match. This CDR3 has 13 amino acids. Written as DNA, the CDR3 is TGTGCCAGCAGGGCTACAGGGGTCAATGAGCAGTTCTTC. Amino acid sequence: CASRATGVNEQFF.